The text below deals with one TCR beta chain. Assay used: immunoSEQ multiplex PCR; TCRdb lists only in-frame clones, some missing. There are about 400,000 clones in the sample; 86% occur only once, and 0.8% to 0.85% lies in the top ten. V lost 1 base and J lost 0, with 7 bases in between. Germline CDR1 is MNHEY and CDR2 is SMNVEV (reference sequence). CDR3 length equals 15 residues. This record belongs to a study of cytomegalovirus exposure and HLA in healthy donors. The rearrangement joins TRBV27 to TRBJ1-3, with no clear D. The specimen sequenced was PBMCs. This TCR derives from a woman younger than 35 in good health and CMV-seronegative. The CDR3 DNA reads TGTGCCAGCAGTTTATTTGGCAGCTCTGGAAACACCATATATTTT. This gives the protein CASSLFGSSGNTIYF.